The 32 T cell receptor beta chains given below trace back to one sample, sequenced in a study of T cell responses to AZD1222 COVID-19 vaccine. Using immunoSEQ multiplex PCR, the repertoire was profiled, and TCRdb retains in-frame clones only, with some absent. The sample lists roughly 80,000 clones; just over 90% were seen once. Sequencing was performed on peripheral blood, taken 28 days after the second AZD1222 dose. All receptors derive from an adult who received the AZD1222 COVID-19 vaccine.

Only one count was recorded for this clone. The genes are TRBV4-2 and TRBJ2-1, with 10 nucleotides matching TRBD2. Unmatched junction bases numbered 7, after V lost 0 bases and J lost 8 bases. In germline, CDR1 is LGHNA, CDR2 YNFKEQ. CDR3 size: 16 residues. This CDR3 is CASSQDEAGGPYEQFF. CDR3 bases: TGTGCCAGCAGCCAAGATGAAGCGGGAGGGCCCTATGAGCAGTTCTTC.

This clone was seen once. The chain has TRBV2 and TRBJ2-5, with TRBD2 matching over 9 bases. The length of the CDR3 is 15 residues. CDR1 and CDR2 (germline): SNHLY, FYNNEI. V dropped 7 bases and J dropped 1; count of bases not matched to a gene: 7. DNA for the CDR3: TGTGCCAGCAAAGAGTGGACTAGCGTCCAAGAGACCCAGTACTTC. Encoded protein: CASKEWTSVQETQYF. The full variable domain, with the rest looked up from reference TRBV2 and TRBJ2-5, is EPEVTQTPSHQVTQMGQEVILRCVPISNHLYFYWYRQILGQKVEFLVSFYNNEISEKSEIFDDQFSVERPDGSNFTLKIRSTKLEDSAMYFCASKEWTSVQETQYFGPGTRLLVL.

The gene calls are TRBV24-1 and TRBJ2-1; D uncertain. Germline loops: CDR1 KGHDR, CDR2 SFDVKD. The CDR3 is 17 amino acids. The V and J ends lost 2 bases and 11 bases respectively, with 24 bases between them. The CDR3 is CATSDSSTRVPKMKQFF. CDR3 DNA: TGTGCCACCAGTGATTCGTCGACAAGGGTACCCAAAATGAAGCAGTTCTTC.

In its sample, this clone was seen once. The CDR3 nucleotides read TGTGCCAGCTCATTCTACGACAGTAGAGACGCTGAAGCTTTCTTT. Translated, it gives CASSFYDSRDAEAFF. This chain connects TRBV18 to TRBJ1-1; tentative D call: TRBD1 (5 bases). V lost 5 bases and J 6 bases, leaving 19 bases between the germline ends. The length of the CDR3 is 15 residues. The germline V gene has CDR1 KGHSH and CDR2 LQKENI.

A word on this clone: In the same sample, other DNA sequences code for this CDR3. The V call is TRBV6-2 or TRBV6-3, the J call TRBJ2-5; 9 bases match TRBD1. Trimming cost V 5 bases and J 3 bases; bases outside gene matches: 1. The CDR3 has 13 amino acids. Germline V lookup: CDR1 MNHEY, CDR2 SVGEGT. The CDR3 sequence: CASSRDREETQYF. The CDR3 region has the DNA TGTGCCAGCAGTAGGGACAGGGAAGAGACCCAGTACTTC.

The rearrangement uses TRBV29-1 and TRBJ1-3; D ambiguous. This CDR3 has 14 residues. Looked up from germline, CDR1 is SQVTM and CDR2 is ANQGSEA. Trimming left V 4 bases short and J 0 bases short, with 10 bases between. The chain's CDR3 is CSVAGRLSGNTIYF. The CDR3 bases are TGCAGCGTTGCAGGACGGCTCTCTGGAAACACCATATATTTT.

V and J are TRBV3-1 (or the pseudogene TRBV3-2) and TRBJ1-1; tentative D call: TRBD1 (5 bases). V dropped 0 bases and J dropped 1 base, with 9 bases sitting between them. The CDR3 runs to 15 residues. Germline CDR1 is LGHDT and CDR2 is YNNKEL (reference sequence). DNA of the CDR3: TGTGCCAGCAGCCAAGATCTTGGGGGGAACACTGAAGCTTTCTTT. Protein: CASSQDLGGNTEAFF.

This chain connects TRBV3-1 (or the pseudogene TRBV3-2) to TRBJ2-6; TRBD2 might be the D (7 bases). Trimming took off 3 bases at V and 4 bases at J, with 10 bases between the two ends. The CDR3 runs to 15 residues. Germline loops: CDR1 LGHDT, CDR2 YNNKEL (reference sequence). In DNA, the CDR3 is TGTGCCAGCAGCCATGGGGGGGCCGGGGCCAACGTCCTGACTTTC. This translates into CASSHGGAGANVLTF.

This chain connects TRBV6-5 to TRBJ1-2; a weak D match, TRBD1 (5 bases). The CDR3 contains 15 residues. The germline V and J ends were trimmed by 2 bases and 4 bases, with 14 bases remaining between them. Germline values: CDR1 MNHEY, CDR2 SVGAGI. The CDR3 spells CASSYLFDSSYGYTF. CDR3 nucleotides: TGTGCCAGCAGTTACCTTTTTGACAGCTCCTATGGCTACACCTTC.

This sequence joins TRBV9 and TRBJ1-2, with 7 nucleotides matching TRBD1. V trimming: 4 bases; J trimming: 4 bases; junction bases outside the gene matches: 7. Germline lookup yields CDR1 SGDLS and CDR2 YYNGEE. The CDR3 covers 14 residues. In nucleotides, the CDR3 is TGTGCCAGCAGCCCCGACAGGGCGGCCTATGGCTACACCTTC. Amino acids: CASSPDRAAYGYTF.

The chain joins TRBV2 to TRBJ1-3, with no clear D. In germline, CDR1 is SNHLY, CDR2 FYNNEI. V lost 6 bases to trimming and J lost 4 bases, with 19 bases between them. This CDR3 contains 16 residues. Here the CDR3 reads CASRGGNLRSGNTIYF. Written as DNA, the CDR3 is TGTGCCAGCAGGGGAGGCAACTTGAGGTCGGGAAACACCATATATTTT. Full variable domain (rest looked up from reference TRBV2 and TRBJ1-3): EPEVTQTPSHQVTQMGQEVILRCVPISNHLYFYWYRQILGQKVEFLVSFYNNEISEKSEIFDDQFSVERPDGSNFTLKIRSTKLEDSAMYFCASRGGNLRSGNTIYFGEGSWLTVV.

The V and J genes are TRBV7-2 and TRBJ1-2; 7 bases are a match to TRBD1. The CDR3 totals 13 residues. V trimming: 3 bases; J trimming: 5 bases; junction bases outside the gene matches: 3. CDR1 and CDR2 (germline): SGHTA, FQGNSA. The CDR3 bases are TGTGCCAGCAGCTTCCCACAGGGGTATGGCTACACCTTC. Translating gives CASSFPQGYGYTF.

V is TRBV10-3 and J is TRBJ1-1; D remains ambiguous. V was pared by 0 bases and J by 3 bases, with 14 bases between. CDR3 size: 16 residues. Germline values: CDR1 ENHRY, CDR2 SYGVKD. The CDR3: CAISESGIRRHTEAFF. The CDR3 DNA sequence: TGTGCCATCAGTGAGTCGGGAATTAGGAGGCACACTGAAGCTTTCTTT.

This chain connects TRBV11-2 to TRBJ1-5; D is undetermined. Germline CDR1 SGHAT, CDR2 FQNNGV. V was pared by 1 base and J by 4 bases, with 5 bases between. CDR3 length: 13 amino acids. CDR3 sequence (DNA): TGTGCCAGCAGCTTAGTCCGAAATCAGCCCCAGCATTTT. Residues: CASSLVRNQPQHF. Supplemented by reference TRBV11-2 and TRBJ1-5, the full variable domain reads EAGVAQSPRYKIIEKRQSVAFWCNPISGHATLYWYQQILGQGPKLLIQFQNNGVVDDSQLPKDRFSAERLKGVDSTLKIQPAKLEDSAVYLCASSLVRNQPQHFGDGTRLSIL.

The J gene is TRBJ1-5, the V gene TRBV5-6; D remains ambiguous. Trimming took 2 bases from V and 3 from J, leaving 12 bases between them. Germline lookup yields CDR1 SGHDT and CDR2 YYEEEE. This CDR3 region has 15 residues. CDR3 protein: CASSLIARPNQPQHF. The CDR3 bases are TGTGCCAGCAGCTTAATCGCCAGACCCAATCAGCCCCAGCATTTT. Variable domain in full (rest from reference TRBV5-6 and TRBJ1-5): DAGVTQSPTHLIKTRGQQVTLRCSPKSGHDTVSWYQQALGQGPQFIFQYYEEEERQRGNFPDRFSGHQFPNYSSELNVNALLLGDSALYLCASSLIARPNQPQHFGDGTRLSIL.

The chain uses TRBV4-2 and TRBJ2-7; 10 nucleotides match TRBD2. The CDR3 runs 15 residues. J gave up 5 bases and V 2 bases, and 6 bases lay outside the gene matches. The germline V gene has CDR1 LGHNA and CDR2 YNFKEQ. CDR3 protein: CASSQPSGSTNEQYF. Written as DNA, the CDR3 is TGTGCCAGCAGCCAACCTAGCGGGAGTACCAACGAGCAGTACTTC.

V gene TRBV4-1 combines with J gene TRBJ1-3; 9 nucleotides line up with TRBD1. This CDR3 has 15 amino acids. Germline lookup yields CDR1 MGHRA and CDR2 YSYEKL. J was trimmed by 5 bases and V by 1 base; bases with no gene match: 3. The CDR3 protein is CASSQVGTGRNTIYF. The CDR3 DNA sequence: TGCGCCAGCAGCCAAGTAGGGACAGGGCGAAACACCATATATTTT.

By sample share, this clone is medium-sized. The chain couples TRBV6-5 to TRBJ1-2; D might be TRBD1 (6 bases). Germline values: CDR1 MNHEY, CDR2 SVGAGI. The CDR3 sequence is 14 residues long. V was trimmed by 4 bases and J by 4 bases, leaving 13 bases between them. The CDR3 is CASSSTGSGYGYTF. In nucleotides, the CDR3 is TGTGCCAGCAGTTCGACAGGAAGCGGCTATGGCTACACCTTC.

The DNA for the CDR3 is TGTGCCATCAGCCACCCACTAGCGGGAGGGCCGGTGGGCACCGGGGAGCTGTTTTTT. Amino acids: CAISHPLAGGPVGTGELFF. The V and J genes are TRBV10-3 and TRBJ2-2, with 13 bases that match TRBD2. V was clipped by 6 bases and J by 4 bases; unmatched bases: 14. The CDR3 totals 19 residues. Germline CDR1 is ENHRY and CDR2 is SYGVKD.

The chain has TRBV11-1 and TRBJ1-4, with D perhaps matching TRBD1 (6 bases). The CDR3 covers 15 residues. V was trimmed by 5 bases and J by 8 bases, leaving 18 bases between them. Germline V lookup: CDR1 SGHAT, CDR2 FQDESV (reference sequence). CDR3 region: CASSPDGTIYEKLFF. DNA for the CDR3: TGTGCCAGCAGCCCCGACGGGACAATCTACGAAAAACTGTTTTTT.

The CDR3 loop reads CAWTYLMTDPQFF. In DNA, the CDR3 is TGTGCCTGGACCTACCTCATGACGGACCCCCAGTTCTTC. The V gene is TRBV30, the J gene TRBJ2-1, with no clear D. Germline V lookup: CDR1 GTSNPN, CDR2 SVGIG (reference sequence). Trimming stripped 4 bases from V and 13 bases from J, with 20 bases between. The CDR3 is made up of 13 amino acids.

The CDR3: CASSWDSPQPQHF. For the CDR3, the DNA is TGTGCCAGCAGTTGGGACAGCCCCCAGCCCCAGCATTTT. V and J are TRBV6-2 or TRBV6-3 and TRBJ1-5, with 7 positions matching TRBD1. This CDR3 comprises 13 residues. V shed 4 bases and J 7 bases; nucleotides not matched to a gene: 4. Germline CDR1 is MNHEY and CDR2 is SVGEGT.

The CDR3 DNA reads as TGTGCCTGGAGTGGCGGACAGGGGGCCGGGGCCAACGTCCTGACTTTC. It is translated as CAWSGGQGAGANVLTF. The chain combines TRBV30 with TRBJ2-6; 11 nucleotides align to TRBD1. The V and J ends lost 1 base and 4 bases, in that order; junction bases with no gene match: 3. The CDR3 runs to 16 residues. Germline V CDR1 and CDR2: GTSNPN, SVGIG (reference sequence).

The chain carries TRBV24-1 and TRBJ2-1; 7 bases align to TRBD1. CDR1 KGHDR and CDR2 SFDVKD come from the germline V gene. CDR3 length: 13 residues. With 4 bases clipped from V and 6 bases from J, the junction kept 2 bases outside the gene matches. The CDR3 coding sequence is TGTGCCACCAGTGAGTACAGGGGCAATGAGCAGTTCTTC. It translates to CATSEYRGNEQFF.

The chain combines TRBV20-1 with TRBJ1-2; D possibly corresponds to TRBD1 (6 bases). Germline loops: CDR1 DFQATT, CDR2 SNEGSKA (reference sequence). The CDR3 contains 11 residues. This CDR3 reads CSHRAGNGYTF. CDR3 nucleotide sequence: TGCAGCCACAGGGCCGGGAATGGCTACACCTTC.

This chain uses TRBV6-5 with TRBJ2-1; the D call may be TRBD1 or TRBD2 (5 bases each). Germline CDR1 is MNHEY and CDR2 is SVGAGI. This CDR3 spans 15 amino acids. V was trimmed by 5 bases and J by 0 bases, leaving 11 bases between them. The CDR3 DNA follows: TGTGCCAGCAGTAGGGACGGGATCTCCTACAATGAGCAGTTCTTC. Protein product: CASSRDGISYNEQFF.

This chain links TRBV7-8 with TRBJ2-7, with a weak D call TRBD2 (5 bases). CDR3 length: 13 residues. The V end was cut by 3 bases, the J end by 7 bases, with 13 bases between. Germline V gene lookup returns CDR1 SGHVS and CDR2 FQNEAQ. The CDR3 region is CASSFQLRDEQYF. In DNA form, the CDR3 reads TGTGCCAGCAGCTTCCAGCTCCGGGATGAGCAGTACTTC.

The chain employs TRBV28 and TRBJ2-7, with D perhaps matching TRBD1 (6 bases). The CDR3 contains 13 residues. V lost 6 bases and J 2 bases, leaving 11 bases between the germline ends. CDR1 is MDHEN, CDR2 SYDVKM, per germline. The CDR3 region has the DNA TGTGCCAGCAGAACCACAGGGCCCTACGAGCAGTACTTC. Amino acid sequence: CASRTTGPYEQYF.

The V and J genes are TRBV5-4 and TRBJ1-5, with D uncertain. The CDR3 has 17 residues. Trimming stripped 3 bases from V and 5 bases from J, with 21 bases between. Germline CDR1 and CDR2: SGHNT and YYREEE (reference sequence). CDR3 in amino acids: CASSSAGGPGNDQPQHF. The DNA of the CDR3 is TGTGCCAGCAGCTCCGCTGGAGGTCCTGGGAATGATCAGCCCCAGCATTTT.

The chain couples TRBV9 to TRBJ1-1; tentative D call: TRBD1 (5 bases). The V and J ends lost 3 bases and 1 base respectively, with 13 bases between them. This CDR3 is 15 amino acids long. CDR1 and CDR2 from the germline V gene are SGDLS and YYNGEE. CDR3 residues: CASSAGDRRNTEAFF. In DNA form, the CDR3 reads TGTGCCAGCAGCGCGGGGGACCGAAGGAACACTGAAGCTTTCTTT. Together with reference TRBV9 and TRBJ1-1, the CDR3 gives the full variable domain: DSGVTQTPKHLITATGQRVTLRCSPRSGDLSVYWYQQSLDQGLQFLIQYYNGEERAKGNILERFSAQQFPDLHSELNLSSLELGDSALYFCASSAGDRRNTEAFFGQGTRLTVV.

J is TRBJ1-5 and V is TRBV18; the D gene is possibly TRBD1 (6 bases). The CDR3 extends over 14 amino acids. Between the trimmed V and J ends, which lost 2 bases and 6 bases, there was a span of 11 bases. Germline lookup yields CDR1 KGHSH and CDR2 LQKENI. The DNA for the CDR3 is TGTGCCAGCTCACCAGGGGGCTCAGGTCAGCCCCAGCATTTT. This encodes CASSPGGSGQPQHF.

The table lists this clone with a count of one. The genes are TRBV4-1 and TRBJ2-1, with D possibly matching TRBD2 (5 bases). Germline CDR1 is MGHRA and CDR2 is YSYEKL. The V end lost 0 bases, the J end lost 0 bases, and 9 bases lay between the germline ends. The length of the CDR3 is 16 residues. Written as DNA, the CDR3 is TGCGCCAGCAGCCAAGATAGCGCTAGCTCCTACAATGAGCAGTTCTTC. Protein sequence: CASSQDSASSYNEQFF.